Below are 8 T cell receptor beta chains sequenced from a single sample in a study of cytomegalovirus exposure and HLA in healthy donors. The PCR had 60 Vbeta and 13 Jbeta primers. This table comes from immunoSEQ multiplex PCR, and its TCRdb copy is limited to in-frame clones, with some not included. The sample lists tens of thousands of clones; over 75% were seen once. Sequencing used PBMCs. The receptors originated from a girl under 10 years old in good health and CMV-seropositive.

The rearrangement joins TRBV5-1 to TRBJ2-2; D remains unclear. In germline, CDR1 is SGHRS, CDR2 YFSETQ. Trimming took off 1 base at V and 0 bases at J, with 4 bases between the two ends. This CDR3 has 14 amino acids. The CDR3 reads CASSLSANTGELFF. CDR3 nucleotides: TGCGCCAGCAGCTTGTCCGCGAACACCGGGGAGCTGTTTTTT.

The chain uses TRBV23-1 and TRBJ2-7, with a tentative D call TRBD2 (5 bases). TRBV23-1 is recorded as an ORF, its role being uncertain. V dropped 5 bases and J dropped 7 bases, with 24 bases sitting between them. CDR3 length equals 16 residues. The CDR3 loop reads CASSSQWEAATGEQYF. Here the CDR3 DNA reads TGCGCCAGCAGTTCTCAGTGGGAAGCGGCTACGGGGGAGCAGTACTTC.

This chain joins TRBV6-4 and TRBJ2-7; a possible D gene is TRBD2 (6 bases). V dropped 4 bases and J dropped 5 bases, with 15 bases sitting between them. Germline assignment: CDR1 MRHNA and CDR2 SNTAGT. The CDR3 is made up of 14 amino acids. CDR3 coding DNA: TGTGCCAGCAGTGTTGTGCCGGGAGCTCACGAGCAGTACTTC. It translates to CASSVVPGAHEQYF.

The genes are TRBV27 and TRBJ1-4; D may be TRBD1 (5 bases). This CDR3 comprises 15 residues. Per the germline V gene, CDR1 is MNHEY and CDR2 is SMNVEV (reference sequence). V lost 5 bases to trimming and J lost 0 bases, with 10 bases between them. The CDR3 coding sequence is TGTGCCAGCAGTCCCTCGACAGCAACTAATGAAAAACTGTTTTTT. This gives the protein CASSPSTATNEKLFF.

CDR3 DNA sequence: TGTGCCAGCAGCTTGGAAGTTCTAGCCCAGGGGGGTGAGCAGTTCTTC. It codes for CASSLEVLAQGGEQFF. The chain employs TRBV5-4 and TRBJ2-1; D perhaps matches TRBD1 (7 bases). V was shortened by 0 bases and J by 9 bases, with 19 bases between the two germline ends. The CDR3 contains 16 residues. Looked up from germline, CDR1 is SGHNT and CDR2 is YYREEE (reference sequence).

This clone has just one count. The chain is built from TRBV5-6 and TRBJ2-1; D might be TRBD1 (5 bases). The CDR3 is made up of 12 amino acids. The V end was cut by 2 bases, the J end by 15 bases, with 15 bases between. Germline CDR1 and CDR2: SGHDT and YYEEEE. CDR3 sequence (DNA): TGTGCCAGCAGCTTTCGGGCCCAGGGTAGGTTCTTC. It codes for CASSFRAQGRFF.

CDR3 coding DNA: TGTGCCAGCAGTCCCACGGAGGGCAGCGGGAGGAAGTACTTC. Its protein product is CASSPTEGSGRKYF. V usage is TRBV7-9 and J usage is TRBJ2-7; 9 bases align to TRBD2. Germline CDR1 is SEHNR and CDR2 is FQNEAQ (reference sequence). The ends lost 6 bases at V and 11 bases at J; junction bases unmatched: 14. This CDR3 region has 14 residues.

This chain uses TRBV10-3 with TRBJ2-7; 7 bases are a match to TRBD1. Germline CDR1 ENHRY, CDR2 SYGVKD. The CDR3 is 14 amino acids. V gave up 6 bases and J gave up 3 bases; unmatched junction bases: 8. CDR3 residues: CAIRGTVVSYEQYF. CDR3 DNA: TGTGCCATCAGAGGGACAGTAGTAAGCTACGAGCAGTACTTC.